This T cell receptor (beta chain) appears in the sequencing data of a study of cytomegalovirus exposure and HLA in healthy donors. Whole-study context: When just under 400 donors were genotyped, just over 80% of them were found to fall in the Caucasian-associated ancestry cluster. Study-level results: Listed as cytomegalovirus-associated were 164 TCR beta chains.

V shed 4 bases, J shed 5 bases, and the junction held 7 bases outside the gene matches. The CDR3 contains 16 residues. From germline, CDR1 is MDHEN and CDR2 SYDVKM. A multiplex PCR was run with 60 Vbeta primers and 13 Jbeta primers. The table came from immunoSEQ multiplex PCR; TCRdb's copy has only in-frame clones and leaves some out. The sample shows more than 90,000 clones, under 85% of them seen only once. About this clone: Its target is unknown.

The specimen was PBMCs. The V call is TRBV28, the J call TRBJ2-1; TRBD1 matches 11 bases. The sequence derives from a man aged 25 to 40 in good health and CMV-seropositive. The CDR3 loop is CASSSNPGQGDNEQFF. The CDR3 DNA follows: TGTGCCAGCAGTTCGAATCCGGGACAGGGGGACAATGAGCAGTTCTTC.